This T cell receptor (beta chain) originates from a study of cytomegalovirus exposure and HLA in healthy donors. Sequenced by immunoSEQ multiplex PCR; TCRdb stores in-frame clones only, minus some. This sample has tens of thousands of clones, with approximately 84% found just once. The CDR3 has 14 residues. Germline CDR1 is SGHVS and CDR2 is FNYEAQ. With V trimmed by 5 bases and J by 5 bases, 8 bases remained unmatched. Sequencing was done on a sample of PBMCs. The TCR was taken from a woman aged 18-29 years in good health and CMV-seropositive. The V call is TRBV7-6, the J call TRBJ1-2; 7 bases agree with TRBD1. As DNA, the CDR3 is TGTGCCAGCAGCCCAAAATCAGGGGGATATGGCTACACCTTC. Translating it yields CASSPKSGGYGYTF.